These 7 T cell receptor beta chains were sequenced from one sample in a study of CD8+CD57+ T cells in acquired aplastic anemia. Profiling that covered TCR beta VDJ and CDR3 relied on genomic DNA as its template. TCRdb re-called the reads with MiXCR, one entry per CDR3 protein. The repertoire consists of roughly 190,000 distinct CDR3 sequences, with 48% occurring once and the leading ten covering approximately 9.7%. Patients chosen for sequencing had CD8+CD57+ cells that had expanded, as shown by flow cytometry. What was sequenced was sorted CD4+, CD8+, or CD8+CD57+ T cells (not recorded which) from PBMCs. These receptor sequences come from a human donor with aplastic anemia.

This chain connects TRBV2 to TRBJ1-5; D is ambiguous. Germline CDR1 and CDR2: SNHLY and FYNNEI. The CDR3 totals 13 residues. V was pared by 6 bases and J by 3 bases, with 9 bases between. The DNA of the CDR3 is TGTGCCAGCAGGGGCGACGCCAATCAGCCCCAGCATTTT. Translation gives CASRGDANQPQHF.

This clonotype was counted many times. The chain couples TRBV5-1 to TRBJ2-2; D possibly matches TRBD1 or TRBD2 (5 bases each). Germline-derived CDR1 and CDR2 are SGHRS and YFSETQ. The CDR3 sequence is 17 residues long. V was trimmed by 0 bases and J by 6 bases, leaving 18 bases between them. CDR3 DNA: TGCGCCAGCAGCTTGGCTGGGACGGTAGGGGTGCCCGGGGAGCTGTTTTTT. Translating gives CASSLAGTVGVPGELFF.

This clonotype occurred many times. The chain couples TRBV2 to TRBJ1-2; 7 bases align to TRBD1. The CDR3 consists of 12 residues. The germline V gene encodes CDR1 SNHLY and CDR2 FYNNEI. The V segment lost 6 bases and the J segment 8 bases; nucleotides outside the gene matches: 6. CDR3 loop: CASRETGVGYTF. DNA of the CDR3: TGTGCCAGCAGAGAAACAGGGGTCGGCTACACCTTC.

Comments on this clonotype: Germline and junction disagree at one end, which may indicate a read error. This sequence joins TRBV9 and TRBJ1-1; D is uncertain. This CDR3 contains 13 residues. CDR1 SGDLS and CDR2 YYNGEE come from the germline V gene. For the CDR3, the DNA is TGTGCCAGTAGCTTGTCACCGAACACTGAAGCTTTATTT. Translated: CASSLSPNTEALF.

The V gene is TRBV29-1, the J gene TRBJ2-1; weak D call: TRBD2 (6 bases). V lost 6 bases and J 4 bases, leaving 10 bases between the germline ends. From germline, CDR1 is SQVTM and CDR2 ANQGSEA. The CDR3 contains 12 residues. CDR3 sequence: CSVVGTYNEQFF. CDR3 bases: TGCAGCGTAGTAGGGACTTACAATGAGCAGTTCTTC.

The sample holds many counts of this clonotype. The chain couples TRBV5-1 to TRBJ2-2; D remains ambiguous. This CDR3 spans 13 amino acids. Germline CDR1 reads SGHRS; CDR2 reads YFSETQ. Trimming cost V 6 bases and J 7 bases, with 13 bases left between them. In DNA form, the CDR3 reads TGCGCCAGCATGGGGTTGGTCGGCGGGGAGCTGTTTTTT. Protein sequence: CASMGLVGGELFF.

This clonotype appeared a few times. The chain links TRBV9 to TRBJ2-5, with 9 bases lining up with TRBD2. Trimming at V came to 0 bases and at J to 5 bases, leaving 11 bases not matched to a gene. This CDR3 has 17 residues. Germline CDR1 is SGDLS and CDR2 is YYNGEE. CDR3 DNA sequence: TGTGCCAGCAGCGTAGAGGCCGGCGGGGGGGCCTTGGAGACCCAGTACTTC. Amino acid sequence: CASSVEAGGGALETQYF.